A selection of T cell receptor beta chains follows, all from one sample in a study of neurological immune-mediated disorders. TCRdb reprocessed the 5' RACE reads with MiXCR, giving one entry per CDR3 protein. The sample lists approximately 48,000 distinct CDR3 sequences, 2.5% to 3.5% seen once, with more than 13% in the top ten. The sample taken for sequencing was PBMCs. The receptors come from a woman between 50 and 59 years old with multiple sclerosis. Both conserved end residues are part of each CDR3. The D gene is left open where the match is weak. Clone size is shown for a subset of rows, as once, few, many or a class of expanded clone.

v_gene: TRBV25-1; d_gene: TRBD1; j_gene: TRBJ1-2; abundance: many; CDR3aa: CASSALTGQAAGGYTF; CDR3nt: TGTGCCAGCAGTGCCCTGACGGGACAGGCGGCTGGTGGCTACACCTTC
v_gene: TRBV3-1; d_gene: NA; j_gene: TRBJ1-2; abundance: many; CDR3aa: CASSQDSYGYTF; CDR3nt: TGTGCCAGCAGCCAAGATTCCTATGGCTACACCTTC
v_gene: TRBV5-1; d_gene: TRBD2; j_gene: TRBJ2-5; abundance: many; CDR3aa: CASSRLAGGQETQYF; CDR3nt: TGCGCCAGCAGTCGTCTCGCGGGGGGGCAAGAGACCCAGTACTTC
v_gene: TRBV24-1; d_gene: NA; j_gene: TRBJ2-1; abundance: many; CDR3aa: CATSGSGEQFF; CDR3nt: TGTGCCACCAGTGGATCGGGAGAGCAGTTCTTC
v_gene: TRBV12-3/TRBV12-4; d_gene: NA; j_gene: TRBJ2-7; abundance: many; CDR3aa: CASSFREPIWQYF; CDR3nt: TGTGCCAGCAGTTTTAGAGAACCCATCTGGCAGTACTTC
v_gene: TRBV7-9; d_gene: NA; j_gene: TRBJ2-1; abundance: many; CDR3aa: CASSFGRVNEQFF; CDR3nt: TGTGCCAGCAGTTTTGGACGGGTCAATGAGCAGTTCTTC
v_gene: TRBV20-1; d_gene: NA; j_gene: TRBJ1-6; abundance: NA; CDR3aa: CSARVTGKSNSPLHF; CDR3nt: TGCAGTGCTAGAGTTACAGGGAAGTCCAATTCACCCCTCCACTTT
v_gene: TRBV7-3; d_gene: TRBD1; j_gene: TRBJ1-1; abundance: many; CDR3aa: CASSPGQVTEAFF; CDR3nt: TGTGCCAGCAGCCCAGGACAGGTCACTGAAGCTTTCTTT
v_gene: TRBV20-1; d_gene: NA; j_gene: TRBJ2-5; abundance: many; CDR3aa: CSATGVEEGTQYF; CDR3nt: TGCAGTGCTACGGGAGTAGAAGAAGGGACCCAGTACTTC
v_gene: TRBV7-2; d_gene: TRBD1; j_gene: TRBJ2-7; abundance: many; CDR3aa: CASSLRQGMNEQYF; CDR3nt: TGTGCCAGCAGCCTTCGACAGGGGATGAACGAGCAGTACTTC
v_gene: TRBV5-1; d_gene: NA; j_gene: TRBJ2-7; abundance: many; CDR3aa: CASSLQTGVGGYEQYF; CDR3nt: TGCGCCAGCAGCTTGCAAACAGGGGTCGGGGGCTACGAGCAGTACTTC
v_gene: TRBV5-1; d_gene: TRBD2; j_gene: TRBJ2-1; abundance: many; CDR3aa: CASSLPGLATDEQFF; CDR3nt: TGCGCCAGCAGCTTGCCGGGACTAGCGACGGATGAGCAGTTCTTC
v_gene: TRBV10-3; d_gene: NA; j_gene: TRBJ2-3; abundance: medium-sized; CDR3aa: CAISDPASTDTQYF; CDR3nt: TGTGCCATCAGTGACCCAGCGAGCACAGATACGCAGTATTTT
v_gene: TRBV20-1; d_gene: TRBD2; j_gene: TRBJ2-3; abundance: many; CDR3aa: CSGRRGSSTDTQYF; CDR3nt: TGCAGTGGGAGACGCGGGAGTAGCACAGATACGCAGTATTTT
v_gene: TRBV12-3/TRBV12-4; d_gene: TRBD2; j_gene: TRBJ2-3; abundance: many; CDR3aa: CASSFNAGVTDTQYF; CDR3nt: TGTGCCAGCAGTTTCAATGCGGGAGTGACAGATACGCAGTATTTT
v_gene: TRBV11-2; d_gene: NA; j_gene: TRBJ2-7; abundance: few; CDR3aa: CASSFVRDPHYEQYF; CDR3nt: TGTGCCAGCAGCTTTGTCCGGGACCCACACTACGAGCAGTACTTC
v_gene: TRBV5-1; d_gene: TRBD1; j_gene: TRBJ2-1; abundance: many; CDR3aa: CASSSGQGSYNEQFF; CDR3nt: TGCGCCAGCAGCTCTGGACAGGGGTCCTACAATGAGCAGTTCTTC
v_gene: TRBV5-1; d_gene: TRBD2; j_gene: TRBJ2-3; abundance: many; CDR3aa: CASSPAGTSGGTDTQYF; CDR3nt: TGCGCCAGCAGCCCCGCCGGGACTAGCGGGGGGACAGATACGCAGTATTTT
v_gene: TRBV4-1; d_gene: TRBD1; j_gene: TRBJ2-1; abundance: many; CDR3aa: CASRFNPGGENNEQFF; CDR3nt: TGCGCCAGCAGATTCAACCCAGGGGGTGAAAACAATGAGCAGTTCTTC
v_gene: TRBV20-1; d_gene: TRBD2; j_gene: TRBJ2-5; abundance: many; CDR3aa: CSASSGLAGASETQYF; CDR3nt: TGCAGTGCTAGCTCGGGACTAGCGGGAGCTAGCGAGACCCAGTACTTC
v_gene: TRBV9; d_gene: NA; j_gene: TRBJ2-2; abundance: many; CDR3aa: CASSVGYGTGELFF; CDR3nt: TGTGCCAGCAGCGTAGGTTATGGCACCGGGGAGCTGTTTTTT
v_gene: TRBV5-1; d_gene: NA; j_gene: TRBJ2-1; abundance: few; CDR3aa: CASSFRGFNEQFF; CDR3nt: TGCGCCAGCAGCTTTCGAGGGTTCAATGAGCAGTTCTTC
v_gene: TRBV28; d_gene: NA; j_gene: TRBJ2-7; abundance: NA; CDR3aa: CASHGGRSYEQYF; CDR3nt: TGTGCCAGCCATGGGGGTAGGTCCTACGAGCAGTACTTC
v_gene: TRBV20-1; d_gene: NA; j_gene: TRBJ1-5; abundance: many; CDR3aa: CSARDRRGNQPQHF; CDR3nt: TGCAGTGCTAGAGACCGCCGGGGCAATCAGCCCCAGCATTTT
v_gene: TRBV6-5; d_gene: NA; j_gene: TRBJ1-6; abundance: many; CDR3aa: CASSGPGPSPLHF; CDR3nt: TGTGCCAGCAGTGGACCGGGGCCCTCACCCCTCCACTTT
v_gene: TRBV5-1; d_gene: NA; j_gene: TRBJ2-1; abundance: many; CDR3aa: CASSLAPSNEQFF; CDR3nt: TGCGCCAGCAGCTTGGCCCCGAGCAATGAGCAGTTCTTC
v_gene: TRBV7-3; d_gene: NA; j_gene: TRBJ1-1; abundance: many; CDR3aa: CASSLQGNTEAFF; CDR3nt: TGTGCCAGCAGCTTACAGGGGAACACTGAAGCTTTCTTT
v_gene: TRBV20-1; d_gene: NA; j_gene: TRBJ2-5; abundance: many; CDR3aa: CSARDGQRTMGTQYF; CDR3nt: TGCAGTGCTAGAGATGGCCAGCGGACCATGGGGACCCAGTACTTC
v_gene: TRBV18; d_gene: NA; j_gene: TRBJ2-1; abundance: many; CDR3aa: CASSPPNGRRDEQFF; CDR3nt: TGTGCCAGCTCACCACCTAACGGGAGAAGGGATGAGCAGTTCTTC
v_gene: TRBV20-1; d_gene: TRBD2; j_gene: TRBJ2-1; abundance: many; CDR3aa: CSASPPPGLRYNEQFF; CDR3nt: TGCAGTGCTAGCCCCCCACCGGGACTAAGATACAATGAGCAGTTCTTC
v_gene: TRBV20-1; d_gene: NA; j_gene: TRBJ2-3; abundance: NA; CDR3aa: CSARGAPATTDTQYF; CDR3nt: TGCAGTGCTAGAGGCGCTCCGGCCACCACAGATACGCAGTATTTT
v_gene: TRBV5-5; d_gene: NA; j_gene: TRBJ2-3; abundance: many; CDR3aa: CASSLGPSTDTQYF; CDR3nt: TGTGCCAGCAGCTTGGGGCCGAGCACAGATACGCAGTATTTT
v_gene: TRBV20-1; d_gene: NA; j_gene: TRBJ1-5; abundance: many; CDR3aa: CSAKYMPGQPQHF; CDR3nt: TGCAGTGCTAAGTACATGCCGGGACAGCCCCAGCATTTT
v_gene: TRBV3-1; d_gene: TRBD2; j_gene: TRBJ2-7; abundance: many; CDR3aa: CASSQVPGGEQYF; CDR3nt: TGTGCCAGCAGCCAAGTGCCGGGGGGCGAGCAGTACTTC
v_gene: TRBV20-1; d_gene: NA; j_gene: TRBJ2-1; abundance: many; CDR3aa: CSASGPPDEQFF; CDR3nt: TGCAGTGCTAGTGGACCGCCGGATGAGCAGTTCTTC
v_gene: TRBV20-1; d_gene: NA; j_gene: TRBJ1-2; abundance: many; CDR3aa: CSARVQEGWSYGYTF; CDR3nt: TGCAGTGCTAGAGTTCAGGAGGGATGGAGCTATGGCTACACCTTC
v_gene: TRBV20-1; d_gene: NA; j_gene: TRBJ1-3; abundance: many; CDR3aa: CSAANSGTISGNTIYF; CDR3nt: TGCAGTGCTGCTAACTCCGGGACAATATCTGGAAACACCATATATTTT
v_gene: TRBV5-1; d_gene: NA; j_gene: TRBJ2-5; abundance: many; CDR3aa: CASSLITGRRETQYF; CDR3nt: TGCGCCAGCAGCTTAATTACGGGACGAAGGGAGACCCAGTACTTC